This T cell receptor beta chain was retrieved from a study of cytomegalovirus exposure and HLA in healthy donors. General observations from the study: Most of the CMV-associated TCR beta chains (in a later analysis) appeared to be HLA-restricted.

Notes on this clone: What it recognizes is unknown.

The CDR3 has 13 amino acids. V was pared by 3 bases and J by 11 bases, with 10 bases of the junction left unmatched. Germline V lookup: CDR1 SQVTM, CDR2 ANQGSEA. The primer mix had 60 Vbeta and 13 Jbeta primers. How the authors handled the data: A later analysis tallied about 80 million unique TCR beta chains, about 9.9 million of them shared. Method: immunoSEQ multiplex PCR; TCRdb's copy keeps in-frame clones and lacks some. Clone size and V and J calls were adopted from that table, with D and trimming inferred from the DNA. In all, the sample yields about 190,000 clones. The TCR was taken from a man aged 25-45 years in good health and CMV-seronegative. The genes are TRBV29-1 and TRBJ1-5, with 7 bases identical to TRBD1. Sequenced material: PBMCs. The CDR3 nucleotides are TGCAGCGTTGAGAGCAGGGGGAATCGGGCCCAGCATTTT. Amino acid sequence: CSVESRGNRAQHF.